These 25 T cell receptor beta chains were sequenced from one sample in a study of T cell responses to AZD1222 COVID-19 vaccine. Assay used: immunoSEQ multiplex PCR; TCRdb lists only in-frame clones, some missing. Of about 84,000 clones listed, around 90% are singletons. The sequences come from peripheral blood, collected 28 days after the second AZD1222 dose. These receptors all stem from an adult who received the AZD1222 COVID-19 vaccine.

This clone was seen once. This chain links TRBV4-1 with TRBJ2-3; TRBD2 is a possible D gene (5 bases). The V end was cut by 3 bases, the J end by 2 bases, with 12 bases between. CDR1 and CDR2 (germline): MGHRA, YSYEKL. The CDR3 loop spans 15 amino acids. CDR3 amino acids: CASSHLRGATDTQYF. The CDR3 nucleotides read TGCGCCAGCAGCCACCTACGGGGAGCCACAGATACGCAGTATTTT.

This clone was counted a single time. The chain links TRBV3-1 (or the pseudogene TRBV3-2) to TRBJ1-1; 8 nucleotides agree with TRBD1. The length of the CDR3 is 15 residues. V was pared by 6 bases and J by 3 bases, with 9 bases of the junction left unmatched. CDR1 LGHDT and CDR2 YNNKEL come from the germline V gene (reference sequence). This chain's CDR3 is CASRLRGQGHTEAFF. The CDR3 DNA follows: TGTGCCAGCAGGCTCAGAGGACAGGGCCACACTGAAGCTTTCTTT.

The chain combines TRBV4-1 with TRBJ2-1, with 7 bases lining up with TRBD2. V dropped 5 bases and J dropped 3; count of bases not matched to a gene: 10. The CDR3 consists of 16 residues. Germline V gene sequence: CDR1 MGHRA, CDR2 YSYEKL. The CDR3 sequence: CASSFPAGGGYNEQFF. The CDR3 coding sequence is TGCGCCAGCAGCTTCCCTGCGGGCGGGGGCTACAATGAGCAGTTCTTC.

The chain joins TRBV6-6 to TRBJ1-1; D ambiguous. The V gene's germline CDR1 is MNHNY and CDR2 SVGAGI (reference sequence). V lost 2 bases and J 0 bases, leaving 13 bases between the germline ends. The CDR3 has 16 amino acids. The CDR3: CASSYVVLQLNTEAFF. The CDR3 DNA is TGTGCCAGCAGTTACGTCGTTTTGCAACTGAACACTGAAGCTTTCTTT.

The chain links TRBV5-1 to TRBJ2-1, with 9 bases lining up with TRBD1. CDR3 size: 16 residues. Germline assignment: CDR1 SGHRS and CDR2 YFSETQ. Trimming cost V 3 bases and J 0 bases; bases outside gene matches: 4. CDR3 amino acids: CASSWTGDLSYNEQFF. The CDR3, as DNA: TGCGCCAGCAGCTGGACAGGGGACCTCTCCTACAATGAGCAGTTCTTC.

This sequence joins TRBV9 and TRBJ2-7, with a possible D match to TRBD2 (6 bases). V shed 3 bases and J shed 1 base, with 14 bases lying between them. The CDR3 extends over 15 amino acids. Germline CDR1 reads SGDLS; CDR2 reads YYNGEE. CDR3 amino acids: CASSGTPGLSYEQYF. The DNA of the CDR3 is TGTGCCAGCAGCGGAACGCCGGGACTTTCCTACGAGCAGTACTTC.

This chain connects TRBV18 to TRBJ1-3, with no clear D. V was cut by 4 bases and J by 3 bases, with 16 bases left in between. Germline CDR1 KGHSH, CDR2 LQKENI. This CDR3 is built from 16 residues. The CDR3 DNA follows: TGTGCCAGCTCACTCTTCAGCCTTCTAGGTGGAAACACCATATATTTT. It translates to CASSLFSLLGGNTIYF.

Points on this clone: Possible read error: a much larger clone is one base away. The rearrangement links TRBV11-3 to TRBJ1-1, with D unclear. Germline values: CDR1 SGHNT, CDR2 YENEEA. This CDR3 is built from 13 residues. V was pared by 1 base and J by 1 base, with 4 bases between. The CDR3 is CASSLGQNTEAFF. The CDR3 nucleotides are TGTGCCAGCAGCTTAGGACAGAACACTGAAGCTTTCTTT.

The chain employs TRBV5-6 and TRBJ1-1; D remains ambiguous. The germline V and J ends were trimmed by 4 bases and 4 bases, with 8 bases remaining between them. The CDR3 has 12 residues. The germline V gene encodes CDR1 SGHDT and CDR2 YYEEEE. The CDR3 nucleotides are TGTGCCAGCAGCGTAGGGAGCACTGAAGCTTTCTTT. Translation gives CASSVGSTEAFF.

The J gene is TRBJ1-1, the V gene TRBV2; possibly TRBD1 for D (5 bases). V lost 4 bases and J 4 bases, leaving 19 bases between the germline ends. Per germline, CDR1 SNHLY and CDR2 FYNNEI. This CDR3 is 16 amino acids long. The CDR3 DNA reads TGTGCCAGCAGTGGAGCCCTTGGGGGAACCGCCACTGAAGCTTTCTTT. Translation gives CASSGALGGTATEAFF. The full variable domain, in which reference TRBV2 and TRBJ1-1 provide the parts outside the CDR3, is EPEVTQTPSHQVTQMGQEVILRCVPISNHLYFYWYRQILGQKVEFLVSFYNNEISEKSEIFDDQFSVERPDGSNFTLKIRSTKLEDSAMYFCASSGALGGTATEAFFGQGTRLTVV.

The V call is TRBV18, the J call TRBJ1-4; D might be TRBD1 (5 bases). The length of the CDR3 is 14 residues. V was shortened by 0 bases and J by 11 bases, with 13 bases between the two germline ends. The germline gives CDR1 KGHSH, CDR2 LQKENI. CDR3 region: CASSPPGGDAKLFF. The CDR3 region has the DNA TGTGCCAGCTCACCACCCGGGGGTGACGCGAAACTGTTTTTT.

CDR3 residues: CASSLGEADPAKQYF. The CDR3 nucleotides read TGCGCCAGCAGCTTGGGGGAGGCGGACCCGGCAAAGCAGTACTTC. The gene calls are TRBV5-1 and TRBJ2-7; D is perhaps TRBD2 (6 bases). Per the germline V gene, CDR1 is SGHRS and CDR2 is YFSETQ. V was cut by 0 bases and J by 8 bases, with 18 bases left in between. This CDR3 spans 15 amino acids.

This clone has more than one count but fewer than ten. This chain uses TRBV11-1 with TRBJ1-5, with unresolved D. In germline, CDR1 is SGHAT, CDR2 FQDESV (reference sequence). The CDR3 loop spans 13 amino acids. Trimming cost V 2 bases and J 3 bases, with 5 bases left between them. In DNA form, the CDR3 reads TGTGCCAGCAGCTTAAACCACAATCAGCCCCAGCATTTT. This codes for CASSLNHNQPQHF. The whole variable domain, remainder taken from reference TRBV11-1 and TRBJ1-5, is EAEVAQSPRYKITEKSQAVAFWCDPISGHATLYWYRQILGQGPELLVQFQDESVVDDSQLPKDRFSAERLKGVDSTLKIQPAELGDSAMYLCASSLNHNQPQHFGDGTRLSIL.

This chain links TRBV9 with TRBJ2-7, with D possibly matching TRBD1 (6 bases). Germline V CDR1 and CDR2: SGDLS, YYNGEE. The V end lost 0 bases, the J end lost 3 bases, and 13 bases lay between the germline ends. The CDR3 is 15 amino acids. CDR3 sequence reads: CASSVGTGFLYEQYF. The CDR3 DNA sequence: TGTGCCAGCAGCGTAGGAACAGGGTTTCTCTACGAGCAGTACTTC.

The chain recombines TRBV29-1 with TRBJ1-1; perhaps TRBD1 as D (6 bases). CDR1 is SQVTM and CDR2 is ANQGSEA in the germline V gene. The V end lost 7 bases, the J end lost 6 bases, and 12 bases lay between the germline ends. CDR3 length equals 11 residues. The DNA for the CDR3 is TGCAGCGCCGTACGGACAGCTGAAGCTTTCTTT. Residues: CSAVRTAEAFF.

The chain couples TRBV29-1 to TRBJ2-1; D call uncertain. The CDR3 totals 14 residues. Germline-derived CDR1 and CDR2 are SQVTM and ANQGSEA. Between the trimmed V and J ends, which lost 4 bases and 9 bases, there was a span of 19 bases. The DNA of the CDR3 is TGCAGCGTTGCTATCTCTAGAGGATTAGGTGAGCAGTTCTTC. This codes for CSVAISRGLGEQFF.

The V call is TRBV11-2, the J call TRBJ1-1; D is uncertain. There are 13 residues in the CDR3. The V end lost 7 bases, the J end lost 7 bases, and 16 bases lay between the germline ends. Germline CDR1 is SGHAT and CDR2 is FQNNGV. The CDR3 region has the DNA TGTGCCAGCACCCAAGGGCCCCACATTGAAGCTTTCTTT. Translating gives CASTQGPHIEAFF.

V usage is TRBV10-1 and J usage is TRBJ1-6; maybe TRBD1 (5 bases). This CDR3 comprises 15 residues. CDR1 is WNHNN, CDR2 SYGVQD, per germline (reference sequence). V lost 4 bases to trimming and J lost 7 bases, with 14 bases between them. Here the CDR3 reads CASSATQGLNSPLHF. The CDR3 bases are TGCGCCAGCAGTGCGACCCAGGGTTTGAATTCACCCCTCCACTTT.

This rearrangement joins TRBV2 to TRBJ2-3, with TRBD1 as a possible D gene (6 bases). The CDR3 length is 14 residues. Germline V gives CDR1 SNHLY, CDR2 FYNNEI. V lost 9 bases, J lost 2 bases, and 15 bases lay in between. For the CDR3, the DNA is TGTGCCAGTGGGGGCCCCAGGATCACAGATACGCAGTATTTT. It translates to CASGGPRITDTQYF.

The sample holds a few counts of this clone. The chain joins TRBV4-1 to TRBJ1-5; tentative D call: TRBD1 (5 bases). This CDR3 is built from 18 residues. V gave up 0 bases and J gave up 0 bases, with 15 bases separating them. CDR1 and CDR2 from the germline V gene are MGHRA and YSYEKL. The CDR3 DNA reads as TGCGCCAGCAGCCAAGAGGGCACTGGGGCCCATAGCAATCAGCCCCAGCATTTT. Translating it yields CASSQEGTGAHSNQPQHF.

This chain links TRBV10-3 with TRBJ1-5, with 7 bases that match TRBD1. V gave up 0 bases and J gave up 2 bases; unmatched junction bases: 4. This CDR3 is 16 amino acids long. CDR1 and CDR2 (germline): ENHRY, SYGVKD. DNA for the CDR3: TGTGCCATCAGTGAGTCGAAGGGGGCAGGCAATCAGCCCCAGCATTTT. Its protein is CAISESKGAGNQPQHF.

This clone was picked up one time. V is TRBV19 and J is TRBJ1-5; D might be TRBD1 (6 bases). The CDR3 covers 16 residues. From germline, CDR1 is LNHDA and CDR2 SQIVND (reference sequence). Trimming removed 10 bases at V and 2 bases at J, with 21 bases between. The CDR3 here is CAKRGGLTEGNQPQHF. CDR3 sequence (DNA): TGTGCCAAAAGGGGGGGTCTTACTGAAGGCAATCAGCCCCAGCATTTT.

This clone was recorded only once. The chain has TRBV30 and TRBJ1-1; tentative D call: TRBD1 (6 bases). The germline gives CDR1 GTSNPN, CDR2 SVGIG (reference sequence). This CDR3 is built from 18 residues. The ends were cut back, 5 bases at V and 1 base at J, with 26 bases in the middle. The CDR3 DNA reads TGTGCCTGGCGCGTCCGCCAGGGGACCCGCGGAGAGAACACTGAAGCTTTCTTT. Translated: CAWRVRQGTRGENTEAFF.

The chain combines TRBV7-3 with TRBJ1-6; D perhaps matches TRBD1 (6 bases). Trimming pared 3 bases from V and 9 bases from J, leaving 15 bases between. CDR3 length: 15 residues. CDR1 SGHTA and CDR2 FQGTGA come from the germline V gene. CDR3 DNA: TGTGCCAGCAGCTTGATAGGGGGGTGGAGTTCACCCCTCCACTTT. Translating gives CASSLIGGWSSPLHF.

A single count supports this clone. The V call is TRBV18, the J call TRBJ2-1; 10 bases fit TRBD2. The CDR3 covers 13 residues. Germline CDR1 KGHSH, CDR2 LQKENI. J was trimmed by 9 bases and V by 6 bases; bases with no gene match: 5. CDR3 region: CASSPGLAVEQFF. CDR3 sequence (DNA): TGTGCCAGCTCCCCCGGACTAGCGGTTGAGCAGTTCTTC.